This TCR beta chain was recovered during a study of identical twins. Findings of the study overall: Zero-insertion findings could be partly confounded by invariant cells (MAIT and iNKT cells).

Donors were all healthy Caucasians. This CDR3 contains 14 residues. Germline CDR1 SEHNR, CDR2 FQNEAQ (reference sequence). Deletions cut 10 bases from V and 0 bases from J, with 12 bases between. Via MiXCR, TCRdb re-called the 5' RACE reads, giving one row per CDR3 protein. Of 450,000 or so distinct CDR3 sequences in the sample, 18% were seen once. The table lists this clonotype with many counts. What it binds is not known. V gene TRBV7-9 combines with J gene TRBJ2-2, with D tentatively TRBD1 (6 bases). Material for sequencing was naive T cells sorted from blood. The receptor was derived from a man between 50 and 59 years old in good health. CDR3 protein: CATRDTTNTGELFF. The CDR3 DNA reads as TGTGCCACCCGGGACACGACGAACACCGGGGAGCTGTTTTTT.